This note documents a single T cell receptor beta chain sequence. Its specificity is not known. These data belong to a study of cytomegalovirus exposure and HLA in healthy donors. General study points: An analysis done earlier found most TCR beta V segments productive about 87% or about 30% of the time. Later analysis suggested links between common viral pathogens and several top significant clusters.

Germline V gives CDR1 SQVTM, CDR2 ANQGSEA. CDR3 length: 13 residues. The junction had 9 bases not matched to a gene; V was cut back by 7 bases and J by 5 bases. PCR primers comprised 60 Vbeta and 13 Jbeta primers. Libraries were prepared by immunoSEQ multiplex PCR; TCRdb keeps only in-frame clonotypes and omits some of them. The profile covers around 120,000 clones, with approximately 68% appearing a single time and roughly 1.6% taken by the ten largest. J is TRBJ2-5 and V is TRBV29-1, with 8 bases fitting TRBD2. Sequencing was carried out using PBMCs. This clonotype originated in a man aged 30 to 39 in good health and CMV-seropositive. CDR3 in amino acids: CSAPVAGSETQYF. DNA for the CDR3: TGCAGCGCCCCGGTAGCGGGATCGGAGACCCAGTACTTC.